Shown below are 4 T cell receptor beta chains from a single sample sequenced in a study of CD4 T cells in relation to SARS-CoV-2 and coronaviruses. The unexposed donors gave CD4+ T cells in about 2010-2019, prior to COVID-19. CD4+ T cells were isolated from the cells after about ten days of culture. What these receptors recognize is not known. Only in-frame clones appear in the TCRdb table, and some are missing; sequencing was by immunoSEQ multiplex PCR. The repertoire holds some 20,000 clones, with around 76% as singletons. Input material: CD4+ T cells from PBMCs, cultured in vitro. These receptors originate from a human donor in good health.

This CDR3 reads CASSLDGRYEQYF. For the CDR3, the DNA is TGCGCCAGCAGCTTGGATGGTCGCTACGAGCAGTACTTC. The chain has TRBV5-1 and TRBJ2-7, with no clear D. This CDR3 comprises 13 residues. V dropped 0 bases and J dropped 3 bases, with 7 bases sitting between them. Per germline, CDR1 SGHRS and CDR2 YFSETQ.

V is TRBV5-1 and J is TRBJ2-5; 7 bases agree with TRBD1. The germline CDR1 and CDR2 sequences are SGHRS and YFSETQ. V was clipped by 4 bases and J by 4 bases; unmatched bases: 4. The CDR3 is made up of 13 amino acids. CDR3 DNA sequence: TGCGCCAGCAGCCAAGACAGGGCAGAGACCCAGTACTTC. It encodes CASSQDRAETQYF.

This clone was observed a handful of times. V usage is TRBV19 and J usage is TRBJ2-2, with TRBD2 matching over 8 bases. Per germline, CDR1 LNHDA and CDR2 SQIVND (reference sequence). V gave up 1 base and J gave up 7 bases; unmatched junction bases: 8. The CDR3 is made up of 16 amino acids. The CDR3 spells CASSIVPAGVVGELFF. CDR3 DNA sequence: TGTGCCAGTAGTATAGTCCCAGCGGGAGTTGTCGGGGAGCTGTTTTTT.

The gene calls are TRBV7-2 and TRBJ2-5; D possibly matches TRBD1 or TRBD2 (6 bases each). V was cut by 1 base and J by 5 bases, with 17 bases left in between. Germline CDR1 and CDR2: SGHTA and FQGNSA. The CDR3 totals 16 residues. CDR3 sequence (DNA): TGTGCCAGCAGCTTAGTTTCTTCGGGGGCAGGGGAGACCCAGTACTTC. Its protein is CASSLVSSGAGETQYF.